This is a list of T cell receptor beta chains from one sample in a study of T cell repertoires in cytomegalovirus infection. No antigen has been identified for these receptors. TCRdb analysed the reads with MiXCR anew, one entry per CDR3 protein. This sample has approximately 70,000 distinct CDR3 sequences, with more than 20% found just once. The material sequenced was PBMCs, sequenced either directly or after in vitro stimulation (not recorded which). These receptor sequences come from a human donor in good health (CMV status not recorded). Some clones in this sample may be carry-over from other donors' samples. CDR3s include the opening cysteine and the closing phenylalanine or tryptophan. Fields, in order: D gene, CDR3 length, J gene, V gene, clone size, CDR3 DNA, CDR3 protein. D genes are given only for firm matches. Clone size is given for some rows only: seen once, a few or many times, or a class if the clone is expanded.

- | 13 | TRBJ2-7 | TRBV20-1 | few | TGCAGTGCAACACAGGTGATCGCCTACGAGCAGTACTTC | CSATQVIAYEQYF
- | 16 | TRBJ2-7 | TRBV7-2 | many | TGTGCCAGCAGCTTAGCTCCGACTGCCAGGGGCTACGAGCAGTACTTC | CASSLAPTARGYEQYF
- | 11 | TRBJ2-7 | TRBV20-1 | - | TGCAGTGCTAGGGTGGCCAACGAGCAGTACTTC | CSARVANEQYF
- | 13 | TRBJ2-3 | TRBV11-3 | - | TGTGCCAGCAGCTTACCAGAGACAGATACGCAGTATTTT | CASSLPETDTQYF
TRBD2 | 17 | TRBJ2-1 | TRBV6-5 | few | TGTGCCAGCAGTTCTATCCTAGCGGGAGTATTCTACAATGAGCAGTTCTTC | CASSSILAGVFYNEQFF
- | 14 | TRBJ2-1 | TRBV5-4 | few | TGTGCCAGCAGCGATACTAGAGTTGACAATGAGCAGTTCTTC | CASSDTRVDNEQFF
TRBD2 | 16 | TRBJ2-7 | TRBV20-1 | few | TGCAGTGCTCATGGGACTAGCGGGAAAGCCCCCTACGAGCAGTACTTC | CSAHGTSGKAPYEQYF
- | 14 | TRBJ1-2 | TRBV29-1 | - | TGCAGCGGTGGGGATCGGGAGCCTTCTTATGGCTACACCTTC | CSGGDREPSYGYTF
- | 14 | TRBJ2-4 | TRBV7-2 | - | TGTGCCAGCAATATGCAGGGCTTGTCGAACATTCAGTACTTC | CASNMQGLSNIQYF
TRBD1 | 15 | TRBJ1-2 | TRBV6-1 | - | TGTGCCAGCAGCCTAACCGGGACAGAAGACTATGGCTACACCTTC | CASSLTGTEDYGYTF
- | 12 | TRBJ2-7 | TRBV6-6 | - | TGTGCCAGCAGTTACGGATCGAGTGAGCAGTACTTC | CASSYGSSEQYF
- | 12 | TRBJ2-7 | TRBV7-8 | few | TGTGCCAGCAGCTTTAAGGGCCACGAGCAGTACTTC | CASSFKGHEQYF
- | 15 | TRBJ1-2 | TRBV7-2 | - | TGTGCCAGCAGCCAGATGGGGCCGTTGGACTATGGCTACACCTTC | CASSQMGPLDYGYTF
- | 17 | TRBJ1-3 | TRBV28 | - | TGTGCCAGCAGTTTAATTATTGGCAGGACCTCTGGAAACACCATATATTTT | CASSLIIGRTSGNTIYF
TRBD1 | 13 | TRBJ1-1 | TRBV20-1 | - | TGCAGTGCCGAAGGACAGGGGGTCACTGAAGCTTTCTTT | CSAEGQGVTEAFF
TRBD2 | 13 | TRBJ2-5 | TRBV10-3 | - | TGTGCCATCAAACTAGCGGGAGGAGAGACCCAGTACTTC | CAIKLAGGETQYF
- | 11 | TRBJ1-2 | TRBV7-6 | many | TGTGCCAGCAGCGTTGGCGCTCTAGAGATCTTC | CASSVGALEIF
TRBD2 | 15 | TRBJ2-1 | TRBV20-1 | - | TGCAGTGCTAGACGGGGACTAGCGGAAAAGGGTGAGCAGTTCTTC | CSARRGLAEKGEQFF
TRBD2 | 15 | TRBJ2-3 | TRBV7-3 | few | TGTGCCAGCAGCCCTCGGGGGGGGGCGGGAGATACGCAGTATTTT | CASSPRGGAGDTQYF
TRBD1 | 15 | TRBJ1-2 | TRBV7-9 | - | TGTGCCAGCAGCTTAATGGAGGGGGCGATGGATGGCTACACCTTC | CASSLMEGAMDGYTF
- | 14 | TRBJ1-1 | TRBV12-3/TRBV12-4 | - | TGTGCCAGCAGTCCGAATACAGGGCGCACTGAAGCTTTCTTT | CASSPNTGRTEAFF
- | 12 | TRBJ2-7 | TRBV5-1 | - | TGCGCCAGCAGCGGGGTCCTTTACGAGCAGTACTTC | CASSGVLYEQYF
- | 15 | TRBJ1-4 | TRBV12-3/TRBV12-4 | - | TGTGCCAGCAGTTCCACGGGGGGGGGCGGTGAAAAACTGTTTTTT | CASSSTGGGGEKLFF
TRBD2 | 21 | TRBJ2-1 | TRBV12-3/TRBV12-4 | few | TGTGCCAGCAGTTCCAGACTAGCGGAACCTCCCCGAAGTAGCTCCTACAATGAGCAGTTCTTC | CASSSRLAEPPRSSSYNEQFF
- | 16 | TRBJ1-3 | TRBV4-1 | - | TGCGCCAGCAGCCACCCGACTAGTAGCTCTGGAAACACCATATATTTT | CASSHPTSSSGNTIYF
- | 15 | TRBJ1-5 | TRBV6-1 | few | TGTGCCAGCAGTGAAGGAACCAGCACCAATCAGCCCCAGCATTTT | CASSEGTSTNQPQHF
- | 13 | TRBJ2-5 | TRBV19 | - | TGTGCCAGTAGTACGACTAACCAAGAGACCCAGTACTTC | CASSTTNQETQYF
- | 13 | TRBJ2-7 | TRBV7-8 | - | TGTGCCAGCAGCTGGACAAGCTCCTACGAGCAGTACTTC | CASSWTSSYEQYF
TRBD2 | 18 | TRBJ2-1 | TRBV12-3/TRBV12-4 | few | TGTGCCAGCAGTCGTGGACTAGCGGGAGGGAGGGGTTACAATGAGCAGTTCTTC | CASSRGLAGGRGYNEQFF
TRBD2 | 15 | TRBJ2-5 | TRBV27 | - | TGTGCCAGCAGTTTTGGGGGAGGGGACCAAGAGACCCAGTACTTC | CASSFGGGDQETQYF
TRBD1 | 16 | TRBJ2-5 | TRBV20-1 | - | TGCAGTGCTAGGCTGTGGGGAAGGGGGCAGGGGGAGACCCAGTACTTC | CSARLWGRGQGETQYF
- | 15 | TRBJ2-1 | TRBV25-1 | many | TGTGCCAGCAGTAGGGCGGGTAGCTCCTACAATGAGCAGTTCTTC | CASSRAGSSYNEQFF
- | 15 | TRBJ2-7 | TRBV11-1 | many | TGTGCCAGCAGCTTCAAGAGGGACGGAGCCTACGAGCAGTACTTC | CASSFKRDGAYEQYF
- | 12 | TRBJ2-3 | TRBV18 | - | TGTGCCAGCTCCCCAAATACAGATACGCAGTATTTT | CASSPNTDTQYF
TRBD1 | 17 | TRBJ2-7 | TRBV7-2 | many | TGTGCCAGCAGCTTAGGTGTTGGGACAGGGAAGTCCTACGAGCAGTACTTC | CASSLGVGTGKSYEQYF
TRBD2 | 14 | TRBJ2-3 | TRBV10-3 | - | TGTGCCATCAGTGAGAATTTAGCGGGAGATACGCAGTATTTT | CAISENLAGDTQYF
- | 13 | TRBJ1-1 | TRBV7-2 | - | TGTGCCAGCAGCCAAGTTACGGGGCAGGAAGCTTTCTTT | CASSQVTGQEAFF
- | 16 | TRBJ1-5 | TRBV5-5 | - | TGTGCCAGCAGCCCGGGGGGGGGCACGGCTGGACAGCCCCAGCATTTT | CASSPGGGTAGQPQHF
TRBD2 | 19 | TRBJ2-3 | TRBV20-1 | - | TGCAGTGCTACCCGTCGGACTAGCGGGAGTTATTTTGGCACAGATACGCAGTATTTT | CSATRRTSGSYFGTDTQYF
- | 15 | TRBJ1-2 | TRBV27 | - | TGTGCCAGCACCTCACTGGCCCAGGGGAACTATGGCTACACCTTC | CASTSLAQGNYGYTF
TRBD1 | 15 | TRBJ2-2 | TRBV20-1 | - | TGCAGTGCTAGAGGGACAGGGAAAGTCGCCGGGGAGCTGTTTTTT | CSARGTGKVAGELFF
- | 12 | TRBJ2-1 | TRBV7-2 | - | TGTGCCAGCAGCCTCTTAAACAATGAGCAGTTCTTC | CASSLLNNEQFF
TRBD2 | 18 | TRBJ2-2 | TRBV7-8 | - | TGTGCCAGCAGCTTAGTCCCCCCCCTTAGCGGGAATACCGGGGAGCTGTTTTTT | CASSLVPPLSGNTGELFF
- | 14 | TRBJ1-1 | TRBV27 | once | TGTGCCAGCAGTTTGGCCCGCGGGGGCACTGAAGCTTTCTTT | CASSLARGGTEAFF
TRBD1 | 14 | TRBJ1-2 | TRBV6-2/TRBV6-3 | - | TGTGCCAGCAGTACTCGCGGGACAGCCTATGGCTACACCTTC | CASSTRGTAYGYTF
TRBD2 | 13 | TRBJ2-5 | TRBV20-1 | - | TGCAGTGCTCTGGGACTAGAGAAAGAGACCCAGTACTTC | CSALGLEKETQYF
- | 12 | TRBJ2-7 | TRBV12-3/TRBV12-4 | many | TGTGCCAGCAGTTCGGGAGCGAGGGAGCAGTACTTC | CASSSGAREQYF
TRBD1 | 13 | TRBJ1-2 | TRBV12-3/TRBV12-4 | - | TGTGCCAGCACTCTCGGGACAGGGAATGGCTACACCTTC | CASTLGTGNGYTF
- | 12 | TRBJ2-3 | TRBV7-2 | few | TGTGCCAGCAGCCGCGACGCTGATACGCAGTATTTT | CASSRDADTQYF
- | 15 | TRBJ2-7 | TRBV4-1 | few | TGCGCCAGCAGCCAAGCCCAGGGGAGCTCCTACGAGCAGTACTTC | CASSQAQGSSYEQYF
TRBD2 | 15 | TRBJ2-1 | TRBV7-9 | many | TGTGCCAGCAGCCAACGTGGGACTAGTGACAATGAGCAGTTCTTC | CASSQRGTSDNEQFF
- | 14 | TRBJ2-7 | TRBV7-8 | many | TGTGCCAGCAGCTTAGGCGGGTGGAGGTACGAGCAGTACTTC | CASSLGGWRYEQYF
- | 13 | TRBJ2-1 | TRBV11-3 | many | TGTGCCAGCAGCTTAGTTGTGTGGTATGAGCAGTTCTTC | CASSLVVWYEQFF
- | 13 | TRBJ1-1 | TRBV6-2/TRBV6-3 | few | TGTGCCAGCAGTTCCTGGACTTACACTGAAGCTTTCTTT | CASSSWTYTEAFF